Below are 26 T cell receptor beta chains sequenced from a single sample in a study of T cells expressing NK-cell markers (dated by TCRdb to between 2020 and 2021). Receptors were amplified or captured by 5' RACE. Sequenced on an Illumina HiSeq 2000. One entry per CDR3 protein sequence results from the TCRdb reprocessing of the reads, with DNA left out. The sample table on file contains roughly 380,000 distinct CDR3 sequences. Jointly, the top ten make up around 5.3% of the sample. Sequenced input: blood T cells: a sorted CD56 or NKG2C T cell subset, CD4+ or CD8+ T cells, or bulk PBMC T cells (not recorded which). These receptors were collected from a man aged 18-75 years in good health.

The CDR3 sequence is CASSPTPGTGRYEQYF. V is TRBV7-3 and J is TRBJ2-7; TCRdb calls TRBD1, which cannot be checked without DNA. The CDR3 extends over 16 amino acids. Germline V gene data show CDR1 as SGHTA and CDR2 as FQGTGA. The full variable domain, completed using reference TRBV7-3 and TRBJ2-7, is GAGVSQTPSNKVTEKGKYVELRCDPISGHTALYWYRQSLGQGPEFLIYFQGTGAADDSGLPNDRFFAVRPEGSVSTLKIQRTERGDSAVYLCASSPTPGTGRYEQYFGPGTRLTVT.

The chain couples TRBV6-1 to TRBJ2-5. The CDR3 sequence is 12 residues long. In germline, CDR1 is MNHNS, CDR2 SASEGT. CDR3 residues: CASSPNLETQYF.

V and J are TRBV11-2 and TRBJ2-1; TCRdb indicates TRBD2, and absent DNA this call remains unverified. CDR3 length: 14 residues. Germline CDR1 reads SGHAT; CDR2 reads FQNNGV. CDR3: CASAPRLAKNEQFF. Based on the CDR3 plus reference TRBV11-2 and TRBJ2-1, the full variable domain is EAGVAQSPRYKIIEKRQSVAFWCNPISGHATLYWYQQILGQGPKLLIQFQNNGVVDDSQLPKDRFSAERLKGVDSTLKIQPAKLEDSAVYLCASAPRLAKNEQFFGPGTRLTVL.

This chain links TRBV6-1 with TRBJ1-2; TCRdb lists TRBD1, though no DNA is available to test this call. Looked up from germline, CDR1 is MNHNS and CDR2 is SASEGT. The CDR3 consists of 16 residues. Here the CDR3 reads CASSPGQGNSFYGYTF.

This chain joins TRBV5-1 and TRBJ2-1. The germline gives CDR1 SGHRS, CDR2 YFSETQ. CDR3 size: 13 residues. This CDR3 is CASSNRANNEQFF.

The chain links TRBV19 to TRBJ2-1; the D gene TCRdb calls, TRBD2, cannot be checked with no DNA. Germline V gene data show CDR1 as LNHDA and CDR2 as SQIVND (reference sequence). CDR3 size: 12 residues. This chain's CDR3 is CASSIVRGPRFF.

The CDR3 sequence: CSANERKETQYF. The J gene is TRBJ2-5, the V gene TRBV20-1; TCRdb's assignment of TRBD2 cannot be checked, as there is no DNA. CDR3 size: 12 residues. CDR1 is DFQATT, CDR2 SNEGSKA, per germline (reference sequence).

This chain joins TRBV10-2 and TRBJ2-3; TCRdb's D gene call, TRBD1, goes unchecked for lack of DNA. CDR3 length: 14 residues. Germline lookup yields CDR1 WSHSY and CDR2 SAAADI. The CDR3 reads CASGDRGYTDTQYF.

The genes are TRBV9 and TRBJ2-1; checking the TCRdb D call of TRBD2 is not possible without DNA. The CDR3 is 15 amino acids. Germline V gene lookup returns CDR1 SGDLS and CDR2 YYNGEE. The CDR3 region is CASTTGTSGYNEQFF.

V and J are TRBV2 and TRBJ2-1; the TRBD2 assignment by TCRdb is unverifiable without DNA. Germline CDR1 reads SNHLY; CDR2 reads FYNNEI. The CDR3 totals 16 residues. The CDR3 protein is CASSETSLAGGNEQFF.

V and J are TRBV27 and TRBJ1-6; TCRdb lists TRBD1, though no DNA is available to test this call. The CDR3 spans 17 residues. Per germline, CDR1 MNHEY and CDR2 SMNVEV (reference sequence). CDR3 amino acids: CASSRTGLGSSGSPLHF.

V usage is TRBV5-1 and J usage is TRBJ2-1; lacking DNA, the TRBD2 call made by TCRdb goes unchecked. This CDR3 comprises 17 residues. CDR1 is SGHRS, CDR2 YFSETQ, per germline. CDR3 amino acids: CASSLLVGGPSYNEQFF.

The V call is TRBV27, the J call TRBJ1-5; there is no DNA to check the TCRdb D call of TRBD1. This CDR3 region has 17 residues. Germline loops: CDR1 MNHEY, CDR2 SMNVEV (reference sequence). The CDR3 reads CASGQQGLLRSNQPQHF.

V usage is TRBV4-1 and J usage is TRBJ2-5. Germline loops: CDR1 MGHRA, CDR2 YSYEKL. CDR3 size: 15 residues. CDR3 loop: CASSQAGLLQETQYF.

The V gene is TRBV20-1, the J gene TRBJ2-3; the TCRdb D gene call, TRBD1, has no DNA to confirm it. The CDR3 has 16 residues. Germline values: CDR1 DFQATT, CDR2 SNEGSKA (reference sequence). The CDR3 spells CSALPPLRGATDTQYF.

The chain couples TRBV9 to TRBJ2-3; TCRdb designates TRBD1, a call that cannot be tested without DNA. Germline loops: CDR1 SGDLS, CDR2 YYNGEE. This CDR3 comprises 15 residues. CDR3 sequence reads: CASSVSNLGADTQYF.

The chain couples TRBV20-1 to TRBJ2-5; the D call from TCRdb, TRBD1, cannot be confirmed without DNA. This CDR3 has 13 amino acids. Germline V gene lookup returns CDR1 DFQATT and CDR2 SNEGSKA (reference sequence). This CDR3 is CSAATGVLETQYF.

This chain uses TRBV5-4 with TRBJ2-7; no DNA is available, so the TRBD2 call from TCRdb remains unchecked. Germline CDR1 and CDR2: SGHNT and YYREEE (reference sequence). The CDR3 sequence is 15 residues long. The CDR3 is CASSTERGATYEQYF.

V and J are TRBV11-1 and TRBJ1-2; the D call from TCRdb, TRBD1, cannot be confirmed without DNA. This CDR3 comprises 14 residues. Germline V gives CDR1 SGHAT, CDR2 FQDESV (reference sequence). The CDR3 here is CASSQTGAVDGYTF.

CDR3 loop: CSARNNNEKLFF. The chain recombines TRBV20-1 with TRBJ1-4. This CDR3 spans 12 amino acids. The germline V gene has CDR1 DFQATT and CDR2 SNEGSKA (reference sequence).

V is TRBV20-1 and J is TRBJ2-2; TCRdb reports TRBD2, a call that lacks DNA to check it against. CDR3 size: 16 residues. Germline assignment: CDR1 DFQATT and CDR2 SNEGSKA (reference sequence). CDR3 in amino acids: CSARDREGLNTGELFF.

The gene calls are TRBV18 and TRBJ2-7; TCRdb designates TRBD1, a call that cannot be tested without DNA. The CDR3 is 16 amino acids. Germline CDR1 is KGHSH and CDR2 is LQKENI. CDR3 region: CASSLRPGQGSYEQYF. Complete variable domain (other parts from reference TRBV18 and TRBJ2-7): NAGVMQNPRHLVRRRGQEARLRCSPMKGHSHVYWYRQLPEEGLKFMVYLQKENIIDESGMPKERFSAEFPKEGPSILRIQQVVRGDSAAYFCASSLRPGQGSYEQYFGPGTRLTVT.

The CDR3 is CSGVGNTYNSPLHF. The chain carries TRBV20-1 and TRBJ1-6. The length of the CDR3 is 14 residues. The germline CDR1 and CDR2 sequences are DFQATT and SNEGSKA (reference sequence).

The chain combines TRBV5-6 with TRBJ2-1; TCRdb indicates TRBD2, and absent DNA this call remains unverified. From germline, CDR1 is SGHDT and CDR2 YYEEEE. The CDR3 is made up of 20 amino acids. Here the CDR3 reads CASSLDRPGLAGGFYNEQFF.

The chain carries TRBV12-3 or TRBV12-4 and TRBJ1-1; lacking DNA, the TRBD1 call made by TCRdb goes unchecked. CDR3 length equals 13 residues. CDR3 in amino acids: CASSDGQSTEAFF.

This chain uses TRBV7-8 with TRBJ2-5; TCRdb's assignment of TRBD2 cannot be checked, as there is no DNA. The germline gives CDR1 SGHVS, CDR2 FQNEAQ. The CDR3 consists of 17 residues. CDR3 residues: CASSLRRTSGSQETQYF.